This TCR beta chain comes out of a study of T cell responses to AZD1222 COVID-19 vaccine. Study findings and constraints: A mostly white British donor set with more females was recruited, and clonal diversity was possibly underestimated.

Only in-frame clones appear in the TCRdb table, and some are missing; sequencing was by immunoSEQ multiplex PCR. The sample yields some 22,000 clones, 65% to 90% seen once. CDR3 length equals 17 residues. Trimming cost V 0 bases and J 0 bases, with 14 bases left between them. Germline V CDR1 and CDR2: LGHDT, YNNKEL (reference sequence). As to this clone: The antigen is unknown.

This material consisted of peripheral blood, taken on day 0 of AZD1222 vaccination. The sequence was obtained from an adult in good health. This chain joins TRBV3-1 (or the pseudogene TRBV3-2) and TRBJ2-5, with D maybe TRBD1 (5 bases). The CDR3 reads CASSQEEDIEYQETQYF. Here the CDR3 DNA reads TGTGCCAGCAGCCAAGAAGAGGACATCGAGTACCAAGAGACCCAGTACTTC.